A selection of T cell receptor beta chains follows, all from one sample in a study of beta chain features in type 1 diabetes. Profiling relied on immunoSEQ multiplex PCR, and the TCRdb table lists in-frame clones only, not all of them. The sample includes roughly 140,000 clones, 9% to 12% of them seen just once. The sample was central memory CD4+ T cells from blood. These receptor sequences come from a man under 40 with type 1 diabetes. Each CDR3 is given with its conserved first and last residue. The order of the fields is J gene, D gene, V gene, clone size, CDR3 DNA, CDR3 protein. The D gene is left open where the match is weak. Not all rows give a size; the values are once, few, many and, for expanded clones, a class.

J: TRBJ1-1; D: TRBD1; V: TRBV7-9; size: NA; DNA: TGTGCCAGCAGCCCAAGACAGGGGAGGATCACTGAAGCTTTCTTT; CDR3: CASSPRQGRITEAFF
J: TRBJ2-5; D: TRBD1; V: TRBV5-1; size: few; DNA: TGCGCCAGCAGCTCCATAAGGACAGGGGAGACCCAGTACTTC; CDR3: CASSSIRTGETQYF
J: TRBJ2-5; D: TRBD2; V: TRBV19; size: few; DNA: TGTGCCAGTAGTGAGGGAGGGGCGGCTACGGAAGAGACCCAGTACTTC; CDR3: CASSEGGAATEETQYF
J: TRBJ2-1; D: TRBD2; V: TRBV7-2; size: NA; DNA: TGTGCCAGCAGCTTAATGGGACTAGCCCTCGGCAATGAGCAGTTCTTC; CDR3: CASSLMGLALGNEQFF
J: TRBJ2-7; D: NA; V: TRBV2; size: few; DNA: TGTGCCAGCAGTGCGACAGGAAGCTCCTACGAGCAGTACTTC; CDR3: CASSATGSSYEQYF
J: TRBJ2-7; D: NA; V: TRBV4-3; size: NA; DNA: TGCGCCAGCAGCCAAGGTTCTCAGGGGTTCTACGAGCAGTACTTC; CDR3: CASSQGSQGFYEQYF
J: TRBJ1-5; D: TRBD1; V: TRBV2; size: few; DNA: TGTGCCAGCAGTCCAGGACAGGGTCATCAGCCCCAGCATTTT; CDR3: CASSPGQGHQPQHF
J: TRBJ1-4; D: NA; V: TRBV27; size: NA; DNA: TGTGCCAGCAGTAAGATCGGGGGGGGACACGCTAATGAAAAACTGTTTTTT; CDR3: CASSKIGGGHANEKLFF
J: TRBJ1-1; D: NA; V: TRBV4-2; size: NA; DNA: TGTGCCAGCAGCCAAGATCAAGGGGGACTAATGAGGGCTTTCTTT; CDR3: CASSQDQGGLMRAFF
J: TRBJ1-5; D: TRBD1; V: TRBV11-2; size: NA; DNA: TGTGCCAGCAGCCTGGGACAGCAAAATCAGCCCCAGCATTTT; CDR3: CASSLGQQNQPQHF
J: TRBJ1-1; D: NA; V: TRBV7-9; size: NA; DNA: TGTGCCAGCAGCGTGACCGGGTTGATAGTCGGGGCTTTCTTT; CDR3: CASSVTGLIVGAFF
J: TRBJ2-1; D: NA; V: TRBV7-3; size: few; DNA: TGTGCCAGCAGCCCGACTGCCAATGAGCAGTTCTTC; CDR3: CASSPTANEQFF
J: TRBJ2-1; D: NA; V: TRBV6-4; size: few; DNA: TGTGCCAGCAGTAAGGTGGGAGGCGAATACAATGAGCAGTTCTTC; CDR3: CASSKVGGEYNEQFF
J: TRBJ2-7; D: NA; V: TRBV5-1; size: NA; DNA: TGCGCCAGCAGCTCAGGGATAGGCTACGAGCAGTACTTC; CDR3: CASSSGIGYEQYF
J: TRBJ2-3; D: TRBD2; V: TRBV18; size: NA; DNA: TGTGCCAGCTCACTGGGGACTAGCGGCACAGATACGCAGTATTTT; CDR3: CASSLGTSGTDTQYF
J: TRBJ1-4; D: TRBD1; V: TRBV4-3; size: few; DNA: TGCGCCAGCAGCCAAGGTCGGCTGACAGGGGGGGGTGCAACTAATGAAAAACTGTTTTTT; CDR3: CASSQGRLTGGGATNEKLFF
J: TRBJ2-5; D: NA; V: TRBV29-1; size: few; DNA: TGCAGCGCGAGGCGGGTGAATATCCAAGAGACCCAGTACTTC; CDR3: CSARRVNIQETQYF
J: TRBJ2-2; D: NA; V: TRBV7-3; size: NA; DNA: TGTGCCAGCAGGAAACAGGGTGGGAACACCGGGGAGCTGTTTTTT; CDR3: CASRKQGGNTGELFF
J: TRBJ2-4; D: TRBD1; V: TRBV2; size: NA; DNA: TGTGCCAGCAGTCCCGGGACAGGGAACATTCAGTACTTC; CDR3: CASSPGTGNIQYF
J: TRBJ1-1; D: NA; V: TRBV5-1; size: NA; DNA: TGCGCCAGCAGCTTGGGTGAGACAGCCACTGAAGCTTTCTTT; CDR3: CASSLGETATEAFF
J: TRBJ2-7; D: TRBD1; V: TRBV28; size: few; DNA: TGTGCCAGCTGGGACAGAAGCTCCTACGAGCAGTACTTC; CDR3: CASWDRSSYEQYF
J: TRBJ2-1; D: NA; V: TRBV11-2; size: few; DNA: TGTGCCAGCAGCCCGAGTCCTACTTCTTCGCAGTTCTTC; CDR3: CASSPSPTSSQFF
J: TRBJ2-1; D: NA; V: TRBV19; size: few; DNA: TGTGCCAGTAGGGGCAGAGGAATGACGGGAAGCTCCTACAATGAGCAGTTCTTC; CDR3: CASRGRGMTGSSYNEQFF
J: TRBJ2-1; D: NA; V: TRBV14; size: NA; DNA: TGTGCCAGCAGCCAAGAATGGGGGACACACAATGAGCAGTTCTTC; CDR3: CASSQEWGTHNEQFF
J: TRBJ2-4; D: TRBD1; V: TRBV28; size: few; DNA: TGTGCCAGCAGTTCCGGGACAGGGGTTGTCGGCATTCAGTACTTC; CDR3: CASSSGTGVVGIQYF
J: TRBJ2-7; D: NA; V: TRBV6-6; size: NA; DNA: TGTGCCAGCAGTTCAGGGGAAGACGAGCAGTACTTC; CDR3: CASSSGEDEQYF
J: TRBJ2-3; D: NA; V: TRBV19; size: NA; DNA: TGTGCCAGTAGTACGGACTATGTGGATACGCAGTATTTT; CDR3: CASSTDYVDTQYF
J: TRBJ2-7; D: NA; V: TRBV30; size: NA; DNA: TGTGCCTGGAGTATAGCAGGTCGAGGGTACGAGCAGTACTTC; CDR3: CAWSIAGRGYEQYF
J: TRBJ2-1; D: NA; V: TRBV2; size: few; DNA: TGTGCCAGCTCTTCGGCTGGCGGCTACGACAATGAGCAGTTCTTC; CDR3: CASSSAGGYDNEQFF
J: TRBJ1-2; D: NA; V: TRBV5-1; size: few; DNA: TGCGCCAGCAGCTTGGGCACCCGCGGTACTAGCTACACCTTC; CDR3: CASSLGTRGTSYTF
J: TRBJ1-1; D: TRBD1; V: TRBV29-1; size: few; DNA: TGCAGCGTGATCCCGGGACAGGGAACCTCGAGGACTGAAGCTTTCTTT; CDR3: CSVIPGQGTSRTEAFF
J: TRBJ2-7; D: NA; V: TRBV2; size: NA; DNA: TGTGCCAGCAGGAGGCTCTACGAGCAGTACTTC; CDR3: CASRRLYEQYF